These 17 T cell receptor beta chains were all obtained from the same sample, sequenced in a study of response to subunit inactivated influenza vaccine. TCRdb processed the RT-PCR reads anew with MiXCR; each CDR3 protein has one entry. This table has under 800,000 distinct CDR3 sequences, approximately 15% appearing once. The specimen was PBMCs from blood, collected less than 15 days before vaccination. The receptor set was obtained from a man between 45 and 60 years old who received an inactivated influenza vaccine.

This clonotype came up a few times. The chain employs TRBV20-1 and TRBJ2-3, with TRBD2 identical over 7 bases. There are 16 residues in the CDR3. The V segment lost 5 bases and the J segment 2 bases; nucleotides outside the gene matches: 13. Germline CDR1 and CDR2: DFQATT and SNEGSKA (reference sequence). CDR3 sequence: CSASGLGAGPTDTQYF. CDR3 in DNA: TGCAGTGCTTCGGGGCTTGGAGCGGGGCCCACAGATACGCAGTATTTT.

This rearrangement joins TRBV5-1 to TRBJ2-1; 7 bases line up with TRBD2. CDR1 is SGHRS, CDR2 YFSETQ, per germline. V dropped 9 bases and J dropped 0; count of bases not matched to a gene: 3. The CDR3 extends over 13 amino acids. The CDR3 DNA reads TGCGCCACCACGGGGGGCTCCTACAATGAGCAGTTCTTC. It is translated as CATTGGSYNEQFF. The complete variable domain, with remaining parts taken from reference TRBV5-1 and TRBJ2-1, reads KAGVTQTPRYLIKTRGQQVTLSCSPISGHRSVSWYQQTPGQGLQFLFEYFSETQRNKGNFPGRFSGRQFSNSRSEMNVSTLELGDSALYLCATTGGSYNEQFFGPGTRLTVL.

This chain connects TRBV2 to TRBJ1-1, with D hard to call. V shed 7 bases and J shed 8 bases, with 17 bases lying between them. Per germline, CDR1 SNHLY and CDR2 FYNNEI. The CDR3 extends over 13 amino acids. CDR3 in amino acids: CASKWTLFREAFF. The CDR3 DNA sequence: TGTGCCAGCAAGTGGACTCTCTTTCGGGAAGCTTTCTTT. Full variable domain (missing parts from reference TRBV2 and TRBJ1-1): EPEVTQTPSHQVTQMGQEVILRCVPISNHLYFYWYRQILGQKVEFLVSFYNNEISEKSEIFDDQFSVERPDGSNFTLKIRSTKLEDSAMYFCASKWTLFREAFFGQGTRLTVV.

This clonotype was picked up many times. DNA of the CDR3: TGCGCCAGCAGCTTGAGGACAGGAAACACCGGGGAGCTGTTTTTT. It yields the protein CASSLRTGNTGELFF. This chain uses TRBV5-1 with TRBJ2-2; 7 positions match TRBD1. After removal of 1 base from V and 2 bases from J, the junction contained 2 bases not matched to a gene. CDR3 length: 15 residues. The V gene's germline CDR1 is SGHRS and CDR2 YFSETQ.

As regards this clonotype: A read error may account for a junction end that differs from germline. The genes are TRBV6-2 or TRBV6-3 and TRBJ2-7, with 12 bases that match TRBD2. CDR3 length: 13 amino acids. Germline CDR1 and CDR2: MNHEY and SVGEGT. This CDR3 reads CASSQRTSGTELF. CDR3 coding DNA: TGTGCCAGCAGTCAGAGGACTAGCGGGACGGAACTCTTC.

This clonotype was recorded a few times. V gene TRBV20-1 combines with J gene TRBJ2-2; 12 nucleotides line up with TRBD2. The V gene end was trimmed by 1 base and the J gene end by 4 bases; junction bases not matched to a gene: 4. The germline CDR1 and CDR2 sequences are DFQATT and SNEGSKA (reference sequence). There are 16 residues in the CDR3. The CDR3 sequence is CSARASGRATTGELFF. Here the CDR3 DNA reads TGCAGTGCTAGAGCTAGCGGGAGGGCCACCACCGGGGAGCTGTTTTTT.

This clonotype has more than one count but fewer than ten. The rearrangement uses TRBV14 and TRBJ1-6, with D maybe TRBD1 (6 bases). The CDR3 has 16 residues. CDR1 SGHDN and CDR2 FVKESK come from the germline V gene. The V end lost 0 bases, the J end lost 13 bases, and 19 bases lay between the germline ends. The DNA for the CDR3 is TGTGCCAGCAGCCAAGATTCCGGGACACCGTTTAATCCCCTCCACTTT. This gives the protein CASSQDSGTPFNPLHF.

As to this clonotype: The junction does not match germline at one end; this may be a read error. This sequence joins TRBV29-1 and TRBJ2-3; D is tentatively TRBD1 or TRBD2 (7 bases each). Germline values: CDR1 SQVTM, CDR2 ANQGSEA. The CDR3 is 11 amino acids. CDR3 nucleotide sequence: TGCAGCGTAGGGGGGGACAGTGGATATAATTTT. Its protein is CSVGGDSGYNF.

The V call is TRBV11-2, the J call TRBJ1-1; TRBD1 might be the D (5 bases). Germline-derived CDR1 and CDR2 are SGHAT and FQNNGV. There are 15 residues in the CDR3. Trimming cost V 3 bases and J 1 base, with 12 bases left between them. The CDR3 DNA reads TGTGCCAGCAGCTTTGCAGGGTTTGGGAACACTGAAGCTTTCTTT. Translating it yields CASSFAGFGNTEAFF.

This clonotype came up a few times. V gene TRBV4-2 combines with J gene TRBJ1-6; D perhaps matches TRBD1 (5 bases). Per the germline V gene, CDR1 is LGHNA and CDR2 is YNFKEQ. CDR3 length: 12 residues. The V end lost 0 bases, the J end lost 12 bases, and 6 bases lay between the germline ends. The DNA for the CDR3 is TGTGCCAGCAGCCAAGACGGGGGACCCCTCCACTTT. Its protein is CASSQDGGPLHF.

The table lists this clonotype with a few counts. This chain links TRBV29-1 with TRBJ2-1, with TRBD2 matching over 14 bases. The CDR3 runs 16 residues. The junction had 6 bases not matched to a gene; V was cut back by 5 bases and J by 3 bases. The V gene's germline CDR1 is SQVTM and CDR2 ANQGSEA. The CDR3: CSVSPGLAGVYNEQFF. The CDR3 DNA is TGCAGCGTTTCACCGGGACTAGCGGGAGTCTACAATGAGCAGTTCTTC.

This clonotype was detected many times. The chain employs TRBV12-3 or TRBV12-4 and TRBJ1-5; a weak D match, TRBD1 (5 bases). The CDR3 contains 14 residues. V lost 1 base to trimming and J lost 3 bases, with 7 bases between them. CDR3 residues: CASSLGRVNQPQHF. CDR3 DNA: TGTGCCAGCAGTTTAGGCAGGGTCAATCAGCCCCAGCATTTT.

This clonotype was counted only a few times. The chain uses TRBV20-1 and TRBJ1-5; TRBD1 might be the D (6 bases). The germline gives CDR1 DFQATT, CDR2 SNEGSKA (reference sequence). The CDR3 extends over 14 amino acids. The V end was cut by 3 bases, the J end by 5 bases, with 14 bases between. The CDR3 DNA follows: TGCAGTGCTAGTCGGGGGGCGATTGATCAGCCCCAGCATTTT. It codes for CSASRGAIDQPQHF.

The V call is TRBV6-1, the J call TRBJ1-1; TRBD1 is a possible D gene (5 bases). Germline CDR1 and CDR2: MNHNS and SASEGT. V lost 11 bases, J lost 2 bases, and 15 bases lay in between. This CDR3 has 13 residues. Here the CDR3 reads CAVASRVNTEAFF. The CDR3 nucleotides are TGTGCCGTGGCAAGCAGGGTAAACACTGAAGCTTTCTTT.

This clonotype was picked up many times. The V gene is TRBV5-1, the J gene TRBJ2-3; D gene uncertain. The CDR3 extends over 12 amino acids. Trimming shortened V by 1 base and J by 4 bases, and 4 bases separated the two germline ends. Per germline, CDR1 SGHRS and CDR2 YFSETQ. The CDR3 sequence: CASSLPADTQYF. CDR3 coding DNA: TGCGCCAGCAGCTTGCCCGCAGATACGCAGTATTTT.

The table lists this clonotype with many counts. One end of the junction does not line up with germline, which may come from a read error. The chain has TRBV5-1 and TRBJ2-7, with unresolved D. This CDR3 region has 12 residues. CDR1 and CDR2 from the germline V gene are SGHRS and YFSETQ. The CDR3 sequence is CASSLTPYEQYF. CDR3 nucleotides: TGTGCCAGCAGCCTTACTCCTTACGAGCAGTACTTC.

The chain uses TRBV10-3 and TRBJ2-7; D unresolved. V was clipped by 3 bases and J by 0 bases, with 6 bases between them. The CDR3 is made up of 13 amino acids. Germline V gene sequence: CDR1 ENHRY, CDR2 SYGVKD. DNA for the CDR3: TGTGCCATCAGTGAAAGGAGCTCCTACGAGCAGTACTTC. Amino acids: CAISERSSYEQYF.